These 32 T cell receptor beta chains came from one sample sequenced in a study of glioma-infiltrating T cells after dendritic cell vaccination (TCRdb year 2016). Libraries were constructed by the immunoSEQ multiplex PCR assay. Imported from immuneACCESS, the table was reduced by TCRdb to in-frame sequences with V and J called. These copies leave out some clones; in studies compared against another copy, an unresolved V gene accounts for under half, and the cause of the remainder is not known. Recorded for this sample are 3,000 to 4,000 clones; around 93% of them occurred a single time. The ten largest make up around 5.5% of the sample. The input for sequencing was blood, taken before dendritic cell vaccination. The receptors come from a human donor with glioblastoma.

This chain's CDR3 is CASRTTAGGNSGANVLTF. CDR3 bases: TGTGCCAGCAGGACCACAGCGGGCGGGAACTCTGGGGCCAACGTCCTGACTTTC. This chain uses TRBV28 with TRBJ2-6, with a possible D match to TRBD2 (6 bases). The length of the CDR3 is 18 residues. Germline V gene data show CDR1 as MDHEN and CDR2 as SYDVKM. The V and J ends lost 6 bases and 0 bases respectively, with 18 bases between them. Full variable domain (rest looked up from reference TRBV28 and TRBJ2-6): DVKVTQSSRYLVKRTGEKVFLECVQDMDHENMFWYRQDPGLGLRLIYFSYDVKMKEKGDIPEGYSVSREKKERFSLILESASTNQTSMYLCASRTTAGGNSGANVLTFGAGSRLTVL.

The chain couples TRBV6-6 to TRBJ1-4, with D possibly TRBD1 on 5 matching bases. CDR3 size: 16 residues. With 4 bases removed from V and 0 bases from J, the gap between germline ends came to 12 bases. Looked up from germline, CDR1 is MNHNY and CDR2 is SVGAGI (reference sequence). The CDR3: CASSFHDSATNEKLFF. The CDR3 DNA sequence: TGTGCCAGCAGTTTTCACGACAGTGCAACTAATGAAAAACTGTTTTTT.

V gene TRBV30 combines with J gene TRBJ1-4; D ambiguous. V gave up 0 bases and J gave up 3 bases, with 11 bases separating them. Germline V gene lookup returns CDR1 GTSNPN and CDR2 SVGIG (reference sequence). The CDR3 runs 15 residues. CDR3 loop: CAWSVTGSANEKLFF. CDR3 coding DNA: TGTGCCTGGAGTGTAACCGGGTCAGCTAATGAAAAACTGTTTTTT.

V gene TRBV25-1 combines with J gene TRBJ1-2; D uncertain. CDR3 length: 15 amino acids. The ends were cut back, 3 bases at V and 8 bases at J, with 19 bases in the middle. Germline values: CDR1 MGHDK, CDR2 SYGVNS. The CDR3 region has the DNA TGTGCCAGCAGTGACATTAAACACAGTACACGGGGCTACACCTTC. It is translated as CASSDIKHSTRGYTF.

This rearrangement joins TRBV5-6 to TRBJ2-3; 14 nucleotides line up with TRBD2. CDR3 size: 18 residues. Germline CDR1 is SGHDT and CDR2 is YYEEEE. With 3 bases clipped from V and 2 bases from J, the junction kept 8 bases outside the gene matches. As DNA, the CDR3 is TGTGCCAGCAGCTCAACCGGGACTAGCGGGAGAGTCACAGATACGCAGTATTTT. Its translation: CASSSTGTSGRVTDTQYF.

V is TRBV29-1 and J is TRBJ2-3; possibly TRBD2 for D (5 bases). Germline V gene sequence: CDR1 SQVTM, CDR2 ANQGSEA. Trimming stripped 1 base from V and 0 bases from J, with 14 bases between. There are 16 residues in the CDR3. The CDR3 DNA reads TGCAGCGTTGAAGGGGCGGGCGCCTTCAGCACAGATACGCAGTATTTT. This encodes CSVEGAGAFSTDTQYF.

The J gene is TRBJ2-5, the V gene TRBV6-1, with D possibly matching TRBD1 (5 bases). Deletions cut 6 bases from V and 6 bases from J, with 20 bases between. CDR1 and CDR2 from the germline V gene are MNHNS and SASEGT. This CDR3 has 15 residues. The CDR3 DNA sequence: TGTGCCAGCAGGCCACCTGAAAGGGGCGGACAGACCCAGTACTTC. This codes for CASRPPERGGQTQYF.

This clone appeared a single time. The V gene is TRBV27, the J gene TRBJ2-2, with 7 bases fitting TRBD1. Germline CDR1 MNHEY, CDR2 SMNVEV (reference sequence). The CDR3 has 14 residues. The J segment lost 5 bases and the V segment lost 6 bases, leaving 6 bases of the junction unmatched. CDR3 protein: CASRFPGGTGELFF. DNA for the CDR3: TGTGCCAGCAGATTCCCAGGGGGTACCGGGGAGCTGTTTTTT.

The chain has TRBV5-1 and TRBJ2-7, with D hard to call. CDR3 length equals 13 residues. V was cut by 4 bases and J by 3 bases, with 11 bases left in between. From germline, CDR1 is SGHRS and CDR2 YFSETQ. The CDR3 sequence: CASSTARHYEQYF. DNA for the CDR3: TGCGCCAGCAGCACAGCCCGACACTACGAGCAGTACTTC. Variable domain in full (rest from reference TRBV5-1 and TRBJ2-7): KAGVTQTPRYLIKTRGQQVTLSCSPISGHRSVSWYQQTPGQGLQFLFEYFSETQRNKGNFPGRFSGRQFSNSRSEMNVSTLELGDSALYLCASSTARHYEQYFGPGTRLTVT.

J is TRBJ1-3 and V is TRBV6-1, with D hard to call. CDR1 and CDR2 from the germline V gene are MNHNS and SASEGT. Trimming stripped 3 bases from V and 7 bases from J, with 4 bases between. The CDR3 sequence is 11 residues long. The CDR3 protein is CASSDSNTIYF. The CDR3 nucleotides read TGTGCCAGCAGTGACTCGAACACCATATATTTT.

The rearrangement links TRBV7-2 to TRBJ2-1; TRBD2 aligns across 13 bases. J lost 10 bases, V lost 3 bases, and 3 bases had no gene match. Germline V CDR1 and CDR2: SGHTA, FQGNSA. The CDR3 extends over 14 amino acids. CDR3 sequence reads: CASSLGLAGYEQFF. In nucleotides, the CDR3 is TGTGCCAGCAGCTTGGGACTAGCGGGATACGAGCAGTTCTTC.

The chain joins TRBV28 to TRBJ2-5, with TRBD1 identical over 10 bases. The J call is uncertain, as TRBJ2-7 better fits the DNA end. Germline CDR1 and CDR2: MDHEN and SYDVKM. CDR3 size: 17 residues. CDR3 protein: CASAPSLGQGISYEQYF. CDR3 sequence (DNA): TGTGCCAGCGCCCCCAGTCTGGGACAGGGGATATCCTACGAGCAGTACTTC.

This chain uses TRBV7-3 with TRBJ2-1, with D possibly being TRBD1 (5 bases). V lost 4 bases and J lost 6, with 7 bases in between. The CDR3 runs to 12 residues. Germline V CDR1 and CDR2: SGHTA, FQGTGA. The CDR3 bases are TGTGCCAGCAGCTCCGACAGCAATGAGCAGTTCTTC. Translated, it gives CASSSDSNEQFF.

The gene calls are TRBV5-1 and TRBJ1-2; D may be TRBD1 (6 bases). The CDR3 spans 16 residues. Germline CDR1 SGHRS, CDR2 YFSETQ. The V end lost 4 bases, the J end lost 5 bases, and 21 bases lay between the germline ends. This chain's CDR3 is CASSTQPGQVAYGYTF. Here the CDR3 DNA reads TGCGCCAGCAGCACCCAACCGGGACAAGTAGCTTATGGCTACACCTTC.

The chain links TRBV30 to TRBJ2-5; tentative D call: TRBD1 (5 bases). CDR1 GTSNPN and CDR2 SVGIG come from the germline V gene (reference sequence). V was cut by 5 bases and J by 5 bases, with 15 bases left in between. This CDR3 comprises 13 residues. CDR3: CAWGLQAAETQYF. CDR3 bases: TGTGCCTGGGGCTTACAGGCGGCGGAGACCCAGTACTTC.

The chain uses TRBV10-1 and TRBJ1-1, with 9 bases aligning to TRBD1. The V segment lost 4 bases and the J segment 11 bases; nucleotides outside the gene matches: 8. CDR3 length: 13 residues. Germline loops: CDR1 WNHNN, CDR2 SYGVQD (reference sequence). CDR3 bases: TGCGCCAGCAGTGGAACAGGGGGCAAAGTGGCTTTCTTT. Translation gives CASSGTGGKVAFF.

The rearrangement links TRBV30 to TRBJ1-4, with D possibly being TRBD1 (5 bases). From germline, CDR1 is GTSNPN and CDR2 SVGIG (reference sequence). The CDR3 is 14 residues long. Trimming removed 0 bases from V and 7 bases from J, with 12 bases in between. DNA of the CDR3: TGTGCCTGGAGTGTTCAGGGCGGAATTGAAAAACTGTTTTTT. It translates to CAWSVQGGIEKLFF.

The CDR3 coding sequence is TGTGCCAGCAACTACAGGGACCGGGACACCATATATTTT. Its translation is CASNYRDRDTIYF. The chain links TRBV18 to TRBJ1-3, with D possibly matching TRBD1 (6 bases). The CDR3 covers 13 residues. Trimming removed 8 bases at V and 8 bases at J, with 16 bases between. The V gene's germline CDR1 is KGHSH and CDR2 LQKENI.

This clone appeared a few times. The CDR3 coding sequence is TGTGCCAGCAGCGTCGGTAGTGGCACAGATACGCAGTATTTT. Translation: CASSVGSGTDTQYF. The rearrangement links TRBV4-2 to TRBJ2-3; no clear D. The V end lost 5 bases, the J end lost 1 base, and 10 bases lay between the germline ends. The CDR3 has 14 amino acids. The germline V gene encodes CDR1 LGHNA and CDR2 YNFKEQ.

The chain has TRBV28 and TRBJ1-2; 7 bases align to TRBD1. V was clipped by 5 bases and J by 7 bases; unmatched bases: 10. From germline, CDR1 is MDHEN and CDR2 SYDVKM. This CDR3 is built from 14 residues. The CDR3, as DNA: TGTGCCAGCAGTGTACAACAGGGGATTGGTGGCTACACCTTC. It codes for CASSVQQGIGGYTF.

The chain employs TRBV2 and TRBJ2-5; possibly TRBD1 for D (6 bases). V gave up 7 bases and J gave up 5 bases, with 20 bases separating them. Per germline, CDR1 SNHLY and CDR2 FYNNEI. The CDR3 totals 15 residues. Here the CDR3 DNA reads TGTGCCAGCATCAAAACCGCCAGGGGCGGGGAGACCCAGTACTTC. It encodes CASIKTARGGETQYF. Full variable domain (missing parts from reference TRBV2 and TRBJ2-5): EPEVTQTPSHQVTQMGQEVILRCVPISNHLYFYWYRQILGQKVEFLVSFYNNEISEKSEIFDDQFSVERPDGSNFTLKIRSTKLEDSAMYFCASIKTARGGETQYFGPGTRLLVL.

CDR3 sequence reads: CAIPQGNGQYF. The CDR3, as DNA: TGTGCCATTCCCCAGGGAAACGGGCAGTACTTC. This chain links TRBV19 with TRBJ2-7, with TRBD1 as a possible D gene (5 bases). V lost 10 bases and J 9 bases, leaving 16 bases between the germline ends. Germline V gene lookup returns CDR1 LNHDA and CDR2 SQIVND (reference sequence). There are 11 residues in the CDR3.

The chain joins TRBV7-2 to TRBJ2-7; 12 bases map to TRBD2. The CDR3 is 16 residues long. Losses at the gene ends were 3 bases for V and 5 bases for J; bases not matched to a gene: 8. Germline CDR1 is SGHTA and CDR2 is FQGNSA. The CDR3 sequence is CASSFSPTSGSHEQYF. In DNA form, the CDR3 reads TGTGCCAGCAGCTTCTCTCCGACTAGCGGGAGCCACGAGCAGTACTTC.

The rearrangement joins TRBV28 to TRBJ2-3, with no clear D. Germline CDR1 reads MDHEN; CDR2 reads SYDVKM. V was clipped by 5 bases and J by 0 bases, with 3 bases between them. This CDR3 is built from 12 residues. CDR3 amino acids: CASSASTDTQYF. The CDR3 region has the DNA TGTGCCAGCAGTGCGAGCACAGATACGCAGTATTTT.

The chain has TRBV7-2 and TRBJ1-1, with 12 bases that match TRBD1. The junction had 6 bases not matched to a gene; V was cut back by 4 bases and J by 3 bases. Germline V gene data show CDR1 as SGHTA and CDR2 as FQGNSA. The CDR3 runs 16 residues. CDR3 loop: CASSYRDRGQYTEAFF. The CDR3 nucleotides read TGTGCCAGCAGCTACCGGGACAGGGGGCAGTACACTGAAGCTTTCTTT.

The V call is TRBV28, the J call TRBJ1-4; perhaps TRBD1 as D (6 bases). CDR3 length equals 17 residues. CDR1 is MDHEN, CDR2 SYDVKM, per germline. Trimming cost V 4 bases and J 4 bases, with 19 bases left between them. CDR3 sequence: CASSYTRGGAINEKLFF. Here the CDR3 DNA reads TGTGCCAGCAGTTATACCCGGGGGGGGGCCATTAATGAAAAACTGTTTTTT.

Regarding this clone: Its ends do not fully match the called genes, so a read error is possible. V usage is TRBV7-3 and J usage is TRBJ2-6; tentatively, D is TRBD2 (6 bases). Germline loops: CDR1 SGHTA, CDR2 FQGTGA. This CDR3 has 20 amino acids. DNA of the CDR3: TGTGCCAGCAGCCCAACGGTGGGGCTAGCGCTTTCCTCTGGGACCAACGTCCTGACTTTC. It translates to CASSPTVGLALSSGTNVLTF.

V is TRBV19 and J is TRBJ2-1, with 7 bases aligning to TRBD2. The junction had 12 bases not matched to a gene; V was cut back by 7 bases and J by 6 bases. The germline V gene encodes CDR1 LNHDA and CDR2 SQIVND (reference sequence). The CDR3 runs 15 residues. The CDR3 here is CASTRSGGSINEQFF. In DNA form, the CDR3 reads TGTGCCAGTACGCGATCGGGAGGATCAATCAATGAGCAGTTCTTC.

The chain links TRBV2 to TRBJ2-2, with 7 bases identical to TRBD2. From germline, CDR1 is SNHLY and CDR2 FYNNEI. The CDR3 extends over 14 amino acids. After removal of 5 bases from V and 5 bases from J, the junction contained 5 bases not matched to a gene. The CDR3 sequence is CASSRGSETGELFF. The CDR3 nucleotides are TGTGCCAGCAGTCGCGGGAGCGAAACCGGGGAGCTGTTTTTT.

The chain recombines TRBV7-3 with TRBJ1-5; TRBD1 matches at 7 bases. The V segment lost 4 bases and the J segment 2 bases; nucleotides outside the gene matches: 14. Germline CDR1 reads SGHTA; CDR2 reads FQGTGA. The CDR3 consists of 18 residues. CDR3 nucleotides: TGTGCCAGCAGCTACATTCTCTGGACAGGTCCAGGCAATCAGCCCCAGCATTTT. This translates into CASSYILWTGPGNQPQHF.

V and J are TRBV28 and TRBJ2-7; TRBD2 matches at 7 bases. CDR3 length: 15 residues. The germline gives CDR1 MDHEN, CDR2 SYDVKM. V was pared by 0 bases and J by 0 bases, with 2 bases of the junction left unmatched. CDR3 amino acids: CASSLWGGSSYEQYF. In DNA form, the CDR3 reads TGTGCCAGCAGTTTATGGGGCGGGAGCTCCTACGAGCAGTACTTC.

V is TRBV5-1 and J is TRBJ2-7, with 7 bases aligning to TRBD1. This CDR3 has 14 residues. V was clipped by 4 bases and J by 2 bases; unmatched bases: 6. Germline assignment: CDR1 SGHRS and CDR2 YFSETQ. This CDR3 is CASSADRPAYEQYF. CDR3 nucleotides: TGCGCCAGCAGCGCGGACAGGCCGGCCTACGAGCAGTACTTC.